This TCR beta chain emerged from a study of PD-L1 blockade in urothelial cancer. Study context: About 85% of the roughly 30 patients were males with bladder-origin urothelial cancer. Prior exposure to chemotherapy in patients amounted to 0 to 3 regimens received.

Sequencing was performed with immunoSEQ multiplex PCR; in TCRdb, only in-frame clones are kept and a portion is missing. The data show 45,000 to 60,000 clones, with 70% to 90% seen just once and less than 3% held by the top ten. Time point described: peripheral blood 6 weeks after treatment start. This CDR3 region has 13 residues. Germline V gene lookup returns CDR1 SQVTM and CDR2 ANQGSEA. The ends lost 7 bases at V and 7 bases at J; junction bases unmatched: 7. This receptor was identified in a man between 60 and 75 years old with urothelial cancer. The sample consisted of PBMCs, taken around atezolizumab (anti-PD-L1) treatment. The chain carries TRBV29-1 and TRBJ2-1; 10 nucleotides line up with TRBD1. The DNA for the CDR3 is TGCAGCGGTGCCGGGACAGGGGAAAATGAGCAGTTCTTC. As protein: CSGAGTGENEQFF.